The 10 T cell receptor beta chains presented below share a single source sample, sequenced in a study of OX40 agonist ivuxolimab in advanced cancers. Assay: immunoSEQ multiplex PCR; the TCRdb copy retains only in-frame clones and omits some. The sample includes about 35,000 clones, roughly 85% of them seen just once. This material consisted of CD4+ or CD8+ T cells sorted from blood, taken in a trial of the OX40 agonist ivuxolimab. The source is an adult with an advanced solid tumor such as melanoma, head and neck, liver or kidney cancer.

This chain uses TRBV11-2 with TRBJ2-1; tentative D call: TRBD1 (6 bases). Per germline, CDR1 SGHAT and CDR2 FQNNGV. V lost 5 bases, J lost 5 bases, and 13 bases lay in between. This CDR3 has 14 residues. CDR3 loop: CASSQGRGHNEQFF. The CDR3 nucleotides are TGTGCCAGCAGCCAGGGGCGCGGGCACAATGAGCAGTTCTTC.

The V and J genes are TRBV7-9 and TRBJ2-5, with TRBD1 as a possible D gene (6 bases). The tail of the sequence fits TRBJ2-7 better, so the J call may be wrong. Germline V CDR1 and CDR2: SEHNR, FQNEAQ (reference sequence). The CDR3 sequence is 14 residues long. CDR3 nucleotides: TGTGCCAGCAGCTCCACCACAGGGATTTACGAGCAGTACTTC. It specifies CASSSTTGIYEQYF.

The rearrangement joins TRBV7-9 to TRBJ2-3, with D tentatively TRBD1 (5 bases). The length of the CDR3 is 15 residues. The V gene's germline CDR1 is SEHNR and CDR2 FQNEAQ (reference sequence). Trimming stripped 2 bases from V and 0 bases from J, with 9 bases between. The CDR3 here is CASSLSRASTDTQYF. The CDR3, as DNA: TGTGCCAGCAGCTTATCCAGGGCTAGCACAGATACGCAGTATTTT.

This chain uses TRBV4-1 with TRBJ1-4; maybe TRBD1 (5 bases). V was cut by 3 bases and J by 8 bases, with 13 bases left in between. This CDR3 contains 14 residues. Germline V gene lookup returns CDR1 MGHRA and CDR2 YSYEKL. The DNA of the CDR3 is TGCGCCAGCAGCCAGGGAGCAAGGGGCGAAAAACTGTTTTTT. The encoded protein is CASSQGARGEKLFF.

The chain couples TRBV2 to TRBJ1-4; the D gene is possibly TRBD1 (6 bases). In germline, CDR1 is SNHLY, CDR2 FYNNEI. Trimming cost V 1 base and J 13 bases, with 13 bases left between them. The CDR3 extends over 13 amino acids. The CDR3 protein is CASSEEGTKVLFF. CDR3 nucleotides: TGTGCCAGCAGTGAAGAGGGGACAAAAGTACTGTTTTTT.

This clone has only one observation. The J gene is TRBJ2-5, the V gene TRBV7-9, with TRBD1 matching over 9 bases. The V segment lost 5 bases and the J segment 4 bases; nucleotides outside the gene matches: 8. CDR3 length: 15 amino acids. Germline V gene data show CDR1 as SEHNR and CDR2 as FQNEAQ (reference sequence). The CDR3: CASSLWTGAGETQYF. CDR3 DNA: TGTGCCAGCAGCCTCTGGACAGGGGCGGGAGAGACCCAGTACTTC.

This chain joins TRBV7-9 and TRBJ2-3; maybe TRBD2 (5 bases). V was cut by 4 bases and J by 2 bases, with 7 bases left in between. Per germline, CDR1 SEHNR and CDR2 FQNEAQ (reference sequence). The CDR3 totals 13 residues. CDR3 in DNA: TGTGCCAGCAGCTCGACTAACACAGATACGCAGTATTTT. Amino acid sequence: CASSSTNTDTQYF.

This rearrangement joins TRBV15 to TRBJ1-2; D possibly corresponds to TRBD1 (6 bases). Trimming shortened V by 8 bases and J by 4 bases, and 11 bases separated the two germline ends. Looked up from germline, CDR1 is LNHNV and CDR2 is YYDKDF (reference sequence). The CDR3 is 12 residues long. The CDR3 sequence is CATGGAFYGYTF. Here the CDR3 DNA reads TGTGCCACCGGGGGGGCCTTCTATGGCTACACCTTC.

This clone has more than one count but fewer than ten. This rearrangement joins TRBV7-9 to TRBJ2-3, with 7 bases matching TRBD2. The ends lost 5 bases at V and 3 bases at J; junction bases unmatched: 8. Germline CDR1 is SEHNR and CDR2 is FQNEAQ (reference sequence). The CDR3 runs to 15 residues. The CDR3 region has the DNA TGTGCCAGCAGCCACGCGGGGGTTTTGACAGATACGCAGTATTTT. This codes for CASSHAGVLTDTQYF.

The CDR3 region has the DNA TGTGCCATCAGTGAGTCAAGACTAGCGGGAGGGGAGCTCCTCTACGAGCAGTACTTC. Translation: CAISESRLAGGELLYEQYF. The rearrangement joins TRBV10-3 to TRBJ2-7; 14 nucleotides match TRBD2. Germline V gives CDR1 ENHRY, CDR2 SYGVKD. After removal of 0 bases from V and 3 bases from J, the junction contained 10 bases not matched to a gene. The CDR3 totals 19 residues.